Shown below are 31 T cell receptor beta chains from a single sample sequenced in a study. TCRdb passed the 5' RACE reads through MiXCR, listing each CDR3 protein once. The sample comprises fewer than 7,000 distinct CDR3 sequences, roughly 32% of which are singletons, and around 6.7% rests with the top ten. Sample: memory CD4+ T cells sorted from a lymph node. Subset defined: memory CD4+ T cells, CD4+CD45RO+CD25-. The receptors here all came from a female donor with breast cancer.

In regard to this clonotype: The junction shows a germline mismatch at one end, possibly a read error. The chain carries TRBV12-3 or TRBV12-4 and TRBJ2-5; TRBD2 aligns across 11 bases. This CDR3 has 14 residues. CDR3 residues: CASRGTSGEETQCF. The CDR3 DNA follows: TGTGCCAGCAGGGGGACTAGCGGAGAGGAGACCCAGTGCTTC.

In its sample, this clonotype ranks as medium-sized. The CDR3: CASSPRIGDEQFF. The CDR3 DNA is TGTGCCAGCTCACCACGAATCGGCGATGAGCAGTTCTTC. The V gene is TRBV18, the J gene TRBJ2-1; D gene unclear. CDR1 and CDR2 (germline): KGHSH, LQKENI. The V end was cut by 1 base, the J end by 8 bases, with 9 bases between. This CDR3 comprises 13 residues.

This clonotype has more than one count but fewer than ten. The junction does not match germline at one end; this may be a read error. The chain carries TRBV18 and TRBJ2-1; no reliable D call. The CDR3 is 15 amino acids. Germline V lookup: CDR1 KGHSH, CDR2 LQKENI. As DNA, the CDR3 is TGTGCCAGCTCACCACAAGGTAGCTCCTACGATGAGCAGTTCTTC. This gives the protein CASSPQGSSYDEQFF.

Judged by abundance, this clonotype is medium-sized. V and J are TRBV5-1 and TRBJ2-5; D is uncertain. Germline CDR1 reads SGHRS; CDR2 reads YFSETQ. The CDR3 has 13 amino acids. The germline V and J ends were trimmed by 1 base and 1 base, with 5 bases remaining between them. The CDR3 region is CASSLNTQETQYF. CDR3 coding DNA: TGCGCCAGCAGCTTGAACACCCAAGAGACCCAGTACTTC.

This clonotype has just one count. The junction shows a germline mismatch at one end, possibly a read error. The chain uses TRBV5-1 and TRBJ1-6; 8 bases line up with TRBD1. The CDR3 is 15 amino acids. The germline CDR1 and CDR2 sequences are SGHRS and YFSETQ. CDR3 DNA: TGTGCCAGCAGCTTCGGACAGGGATCGCATTCACCCCTCCACTTT. Encoded protein: CASSFGQGSHSPLHF.

Turning to this clonotype: In this CDR3 the conserved last residue, phenylalanine or tryptophan, is missing, so a read error is likely. The DNA is omitted, as the CDR3 cannot be located on it reliably, and the CDR3 follows TCRdb's listing. The chain is built from TRBV5-1 and TRBJ1-6. From its first to its last residue, the CDR3 has 8 amino acids. The germline V gene has CDR1 SGHRS and CDR2 YFSETQ. CDR3: CASSLAAL.

This clonotype was seen at least ten times. This chain joins TRBV10-2 and TRBJ1-1; D unresolved. Trimming shortened V by 2 bases and J by 3 bases, and 7 bases separated the two germline ends. Germline CDR1 reads WSHSY; CDR2 reads SAAADI. CDR3 length: 13 residues. The CDR3 DNA reads TGCGCCAGCAGTGAGAATTCGTACACTGAAGCTTTCTTT. Residues: CASSENSYTEAFF.

This clonotype is judged medium-sized. The chain combines TRBV27 with TRBJ2-3, with 8 bases aligning to TRBD1. CDR3 length equals 14 residues. The junction had 5 bases not matched to a gene; V was cut back by 4 bases and J by 5 bases. Germline values: CDR1 MNHEY, CDR2 SMNVEV (reference sequence). CDR3 in DNA: TGTGCCAGCAGTTCTGACAGGGGTCGAGATACGCAGTATTTT. It encodes CASSSDRGRDTQYF.

This sequence joins TRBV29-1 and TRBJ2-1; D gene ambiguous. This CDR3 has 11 residues. CDR1 and CDR2 (germline): SQVTM, ANQGSEA. The V and J ends lost 7 bases and 11 bases respectively, with 15 bases between them. The CDR3, as DNA: TGCAGCGCTCGTGCTTATGATAAGCAGTTCTTC. Translating it yields CSARAYDKQFF.

This clonotype was recorded many times. This chain uses TRBV10-3 with TRBJ1-1, with unresolved D. The CDR3 has 12 amino acids. Germline V gene lookup returns CDR1 ENHRY and CDR2 SYGVKD. The V and J ends lost 0 bases and 10 bases respectively, with 9 bases between them. The CDR3 sequence is CAISESERTAFF. The CDR3 DNA reads as TGTGCCATCAGTGAGTCTGAGAGGACAGCTTTCTTT.

This clonotype is medium-sized (0.01 to 0.1%) by share. The genes are TRBV7-3 and TRBJ1-1; 8 bases are shared with TRBD1. CDR1 is SGHTA and CDR2 is FQGTGA in the germline V gene. The ends lost 4 bases at V and 0 bases at J; junction bases unmatched: 4. The CDR3 is 15 amino acids. The CDR3 spells CASSSQGGVNTEAFF. The CDR3 bases are TGTGCCAGCAGCTCACAGGGGGGGGTGAACACTGAAGCTTTCTTT.

A remark on this clonotype: The conserved phenylalanine or tryptophan is not found at the CDR3 terminus, so this likely reflects a read error. The J gene is TRBJ1-1, the V gene TRBV7-2; possibly TRBD1 for D (5 bases). V was trimmed by 4 bases and J by 0 bases, leaving 18 bases between them. The length of the CDR3 is 17 residues. CDR1 and CDR2 (germline): SGHTA, FQGNSA. The CDR3 protein is CASSSRGDRAVNTEAFT. The CDR3 nucleotides read TGTGCCAGCAGCTCCCGGGGCGACAGAGCCGTGAACACTGAAGCTTTCACT.

The V gene is TRBV12-3 or TRBV12-4, the J gene TRBJ2-7; 8 nucleotides match TRBD2. The CDR3 length is 15 residues. The V segment lost 3 bases and the J segment 6 bases; nucleotides outside the gene matches: 10. CDR3 in amino acids: CASSFGSGRWSEQYF. Here the CDR3 DNA reads TGTGCCAGCAGTTTTGGGAGCGGGAGATGGTCCGAGCAGTACTTC.

V and J are TRBV12-3 or TRBV12-4 and TRBJ2-7, with TRBD1 matching over 9 bases. CDR3 size: 16 residues. V gave up 6 bases and J gave up 2 bases; unmatched junction bases: 11. This chain's CDR3 is CASSGWSGTGTYEQYF. The CDR3 DNA follows: TGTGCCAGCAGCGGTTGGTCCGGGACAGGGACCTACGAGCAGTACTTC.

The genes are TRBV7-9 and TRBJ2-1; D is undetermined. The germline CDR1 and CDR2 sequences are SEHNR and FQNEAQ (reference sequence). This CDR3 is 14 amino acids long. Trimming removed 5 bases at V and 5 bases at J, with 13 bases between. CDR3 in amino acids: CASSPAAVDNEQFF. DNA of the CDR3: TGTGCCAGCAGCCCTGCGGCGGTGGACAATGAGCAGTTCTTC.

A remark on this clonotype: Its ends do not fully match the called genes, so a read error is possible. The CDR3 bases are TGTGCCAGCAGTTTCACCGGGACAATAACTAACGAAAAACTGTTTTTT. Translation gives CASSFTGTITNEKLFF. The chain links TRBV6-6 to TRBJ1-4, with D possibly matching TRBD1 (6 bases). CDR1 is MNHNY and CDR2 is SVGAGI in the germline V gene (reference sequence). The CDR3 is 16 residues long.

This clonotype was recorded many times. The rearrangement links TRBV7-8 to TRBJ1-5; weak D call: TRBD1 (5 bases). Trimming pared 5 bases from V and 1 base from J, leaving 12 bases between. This CDR3 has 15 amino acids. Germline CDR1 reads SGHVS; CDR2 reads FQNEAQ. CDR3 nucleotides: TGTGCCAGCAGCCACACCGGGGGGAGCAATCAGCCCCAGCATTTT. Its protein product is CASSHTGGSNQPQHF.

By frequency in the sample, this clonotype is medium-sized. The chain has TRBV6-2 or TRBV6-3 and TRBJ1-6, with D tentatively TRBD1 (5 bases). Trimming stripped 2 bases from V and 4 bases from J, with 21 bases between. In germline, CDR1 is MNHEY, CDR2 SVGEGT. The CDR3 length is 19 residues. CDR3 sequence (DNA): TGTGCCAGCAGTTACGGAAGTTTGTGGCGGAGGGGATATAATTCACCCCTCCACTTT. This gives the protein CASSYGSLWRRGYNSPLHF.

V gene TRBV2 combines with J gene TRBJ1-1, with no clear D. Trimming shortened V by 4 bases and J by 4 bases, and 7 bases separated the two germline ends. The CDR3 extends over 12 amino acids. Germline V gene sequence: CDR1 SNHLY, CDR2 FYNNEI. The CDR3 nucleotides are TGTGCCAGCAGTGGGGTCTTCACTGAAGCTTTCTTT. Translation gives CASSGVFTEAFF. Full variable domain (rest looked up from reference TRBV2 and TRBJ1-1): EPEVTQTPSHQVTQMGQEVILRCVPISNHLYFYWYRQILGQKVEFLVSFYNNEISEKSEIFDDQFSVERPDGSNFTLKIRSTKLEDSAMYFCASSGVFTEAFFGQGTRLTVV.

This clonotype appeared a few times. The rearrangement uses TRBV7-9 and TRBJ2-2; D is possibly TRBD2 (6 bases). The CDR3 extends over 17 amino acids. CDR1 SEHNR and CDR2 FQNEAQ come from the germline V gene (reference sequence). Trimming shortened V by 5 bases and J by 7 bases, and 23 bases separated the two germline ends. DNA for the CDR3: TGTGCCAGCAGCCGGAACGTATGGAGGGAGATGAACGGGGAGCTGTTTTTT. Translation: CASSRNVWREMNGELFF.

On this clonotype itself: An end of the junction does not agree with germline; a read error may underlie this. The rearrangement links TRBV7-3 to TRBJ1-5; D possibly corresponds to TRBD1 (6 bases). The CDR3 has 15 amino acids. Germline lookup yields CDR1 SGHTA and CDR2 FQGTGA. The CDR3 loop reads CASSAEGDLDQPRHF. In DNA, the CDR3 is TGTGCCAGCAGCGCGGAGGGGGATTTGGATCAGCCCCGGCATTTT.

V usage is TRBV24-1 and J usage is TRBJ2-3; TRBD2 agrees at 8 bases. This CDR3 is built from 16 residues. Germline CDR1 KGHDR, CDR2 SFDVKD. Trimming removed 4 bases from V and 3 bases from J; junction bases left unmatched: 8. This CDR3 is CATSDRGIAGTDTQYF. CDR3 bases: TGTGCCACCAGTGACCGGGGAATAGCGGGGACAGATACGCAGTATTTT.

This clonotype is large. The V gene is TRBV24-1, the J gene TRBJ2-1; TRBD1 matches 9 bases. Losses at the gene ends were 2 bases for V and 4 bases for J; bases not matched to a gene: 8. Germline CDR1 and CDR2: KGHDR and SFDVKD. The CDR3 is 17 amino acids. CDR3 nucleotides: TGTGCCACCAGTGATTGGACGGGACAGGGACTATACAATGAGCAGTTCTTC. It is translated as CATSDWTGQGLYNEQFF.

The chain employs TRBV15 and TRBJ2-7; 9 nucleotides match TRBD2. Unmatched junction bases numbered 6, after V lost 0 bases and J lost 0 bases. From germline, CDR1 is LNHNV and CDR2 YYDKDF (reference sequence). The CDR3 runs 17 residues. Here the CDR3 reads CATSRDRGLASSYEQYF. CDR3 bases: TGTGCCACCAGCAGAGATCGTGGACTAGCGTCCTCCTACGAGCAGTACTTC. The variable domain in full, with the rest retrieved from reference TRBV15 and TRBJ2-7, is DAMVIQNPRYQVTQFGKPVTLSCSQTLNHNVMYWYQQKSSQAPKLLFHYYDKDFNNEADTPDNFQSRRPNTSFCFLDIRSPGLGDTAMYLCATSRDRGLASSYEQYFGPGTRLTVT.

This chain links TRBV2 with TRBJ1-2; perhaps TRBD1 as D (5 bases). The CDR3 runs to 16 residues. Germline values: CDR1 SNHLY, CDR2 FYNNEI. With 5 bases removed from V and 4 bases from J, the gap between germline ends came to 20 bases. Here the CDR3 DNA reads TGTGCCAGCAGTTACCTTATCGCAGGGACGGTCTATGGCTACACCTTC. It translates to CASSYLIAGTVYGYTF.

This clonotype was detected many times. The rearrangement uses TRBV4-3 and TRBJ1-1, with TRBD1 identical over 8 bases. This CDR3 is built from 13 residues. The junction had 3 bases not matched to a gene; V was cut back by 4 bases and J by 5 bases. The germline CDR1 and CDR2 sequences are LGHNA and YSLEER. The CDR3 sequence is CASSPDRDTEAFF. CDR3 bases: TGCGCCAGCAGCCCGGACAGGGATACTGAAGCTTTCTTT.

V usage is TRBV4-1 and J usage is TRBJ1-5; D unclear. The CDR3 runs 14 residues. CDR1 and CDR2 (germline): MGHRA, YSYEKL. Trimming shortened V by 1 base and J by 4 bases, and 8 bases separated the two germline ends. The CDR3, as DNA: TGCGCCAGCAGCCAAGCGCAGGCTAATCAGCCCCAGCATTTT. This codes for CASSQAQANQPQHF.

Relative to its sample, this clonotype is medium-sized. The J gene is TRBJ2-3, the V gene TRBV5-1; D call uncertain. This CDR3 has 14 residues. Germline V gene data show CDR1 as SGHRS and CDR2 as YFSETQ. V lost 2 bases, J lost 2 bases, and 9 bases lay in between. In nucleotides, the CDR3 is TGCGCCAGCAGCTTCGCAGGTATCACAGATACGCAGTATTTT. Its translation: CASSFAGITDTQYF.

The rearrangement uses TRBV5-1 and TRBJ2-3; D gene uncertain. The CDR3 is 15 amino acids. CDR1 is SGHRS and CDR2 is YFSETQ in the germline V gene. V was trimmed by 0 bases and J by 5 bases, leaving 13 bases between them. The CDR3, as DNA: TGCGCCAGCAGCTTGGCAATCAGTAAGGGAGATACGCAGTATTTT. As protein: CASSLAISKGDTQYF.

This clonotype was seen many times. The rearrangement joins TRBV2 to TRBJ2-3; no definite D call. V lost 4 bases and J lost 5, with 13 bases in between. There are 14 residues in the CDR3. The germline V gene encodes CDR1 SNHLY and CDR2 FYNNEI. This CDR3 is CASSVFLRQDTQYF. CDR3 sequence (DNA): TGTGCCAGCAGTGTGTTCCTAAGACAAGATACGCAGTATTTT.

In its sample, this clonotype is medium-sized. The V gene is TRBV12-3 or TRBV12-4, the J gene TRBJ2-7, with a possible D match to TRBD2 (7 bases). The CDR3 sequence is 14 residues long. V was shortened by 1 base and J by 5 bases, with 12 bases between the two germline ends. Here the CDR3 reads CASSLDVRGHEQYF. In nucleotides, the CDR3 is TGTGCCAGCAGTTTAGATGTGCGGGGGCACGAGCAGTACTTC.